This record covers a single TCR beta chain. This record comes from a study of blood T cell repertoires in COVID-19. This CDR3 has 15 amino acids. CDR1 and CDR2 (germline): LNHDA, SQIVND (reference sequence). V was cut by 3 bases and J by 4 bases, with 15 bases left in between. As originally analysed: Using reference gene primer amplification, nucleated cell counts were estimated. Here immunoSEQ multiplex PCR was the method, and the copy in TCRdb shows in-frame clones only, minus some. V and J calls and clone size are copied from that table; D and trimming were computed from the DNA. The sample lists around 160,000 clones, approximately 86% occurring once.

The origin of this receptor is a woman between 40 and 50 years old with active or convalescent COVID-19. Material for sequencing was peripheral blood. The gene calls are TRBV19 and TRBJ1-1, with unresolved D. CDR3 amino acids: CASSISSGKGTEAFF. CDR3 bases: TGTGCCAGTAGTATTTCTTCGGGGAAGGGCACTGAAGCTTTCTTT.